This T cell receptor (beta chain) was identified in a study of T cell changes during pregnancy in multiple sclerosis. Germline V gene lookup returns CDR1 LNHDA and CDR2 SQIVND (reference sequence). The CDR3 consists of 18 residues. V lost 7 bases, J lost 0 bases, and 9 bases stayed unmatched. Generated by immunoSEQ multiplex PCR, the TCRdb table keeps only in-frame clones and is missing some. The table records around 27,000 clones, 85% to 95% of them present only once. This chain joins TRBV19 and TRBJ2-2; TRBD2 aligns across 12 bases. The receptor's source is a female donor with multiple sclerosis, enrolled in a pregnancy study. This specimen was CD4+ T cells from peripheral blood mononuclear cells, taken after pregnancy. The CDR3 region is CASNPGLAGGTNTGELFF. Here the CDR3 DNA reads TGTGCCAGTAACCCTGGTCTAGCGGGAGGGACGAACACCGGGGAGCTGTTTTTT.